In this sample, the clone carrying this T cell receptor beta chain turned up once. Original processing methods: Estimation of nucleated cell counts was performed using reference gene primer amplification. TCRdb's copy holds only in-frame clones and misses some; the assay was immunoSEQ multiplex PCR. V, J and clone size are taken as reported in that table, and D and trimming were inferred from the DNA itself. There are fewer than 150,000 clones in the sample; around 83% occur only once, and under 20% lies in the top ten. This sample was taken from a study of blood T cell repertoires in COVID-19. The CDR3 loop spans 17 amino acids. Germline loops: CDR1 SGHAT, CDR2 FQNNGV. Deletions cut 5 bases from V and 1 base from J, with 17 bases between.

This receptor was taken from a man aged 25 to 40 who had recovered from COVID-19. The sequencing sample was made of PBMCs or T cells enriched from blood (not recorded which). V is TRBV11-2 and J is TRBJ2-2; no clear D. CDR3 sequence (DNA): TGTGCCAGCAGCCGAAGCATGGCACGACAGAACACCGGGGAGCTGTTTTTT. This gives the protein CASSRSMARQNTGELFF. Based on the CDR3 plus reference TRBV11-2 and TRBJ2-2, the full variable domain is EAGVAQSPRYKIIEKRQSVAFWCNPISGHATLYWYQQILGQGPKLLIQFQNNGVVDDSQLPKDRFSAERLKGVDSTLKIQPAKLEDSAVYLCASSRSMARQNTGELFFGEGSRLTVL.